A single sample is the source of the 26 T cell receptor beta chains below, sequenced in a study of T cells after yellow fever vaccination. TCRdb ran MiXCR on the 5' RACE reads and lists one entry per CDR3 protein. The table lists about 120,000 distinct CDR3 sequences, about 8.4% of them singletons, with roughly 40% in the top ten. Sequencing was performed on CD8+ T cells sorted from PBMCs, taken on the day of the yellow fever booster vaccination. Every receptor here comes from a man in his late teens or twenties who received the YFV17D yellow fever vaccine.

This clonotype was found many times. The chain combines TRBV6-1 with TRBJ2-1; D possibly matches TRBD1 or TRBD2 (5 bases each). From germline, CDR1 is MNHNS and CDR2 SASEGT. V dropped 3 bases and J dropped 10 bases, with 10 bases sitting between them. The CDR3 spans 12 residues. The CDR3 loop reads CASSDVGREQFF. CDR3 bases: TGTGCCAGCAGTGACGTGGGACGGGAGCAGTTCTTC.

V usage is TRBV7-2 and J usage is TRBJ2-2, with 10 bases identical to TRBD1. Germline V lookup: CDR1 SGHTA, CDR2 FQGNSA. The CDR3 consists of 17 residues. V gave up 4 bases and J gave up 11 bases; unmatched junction bases: 16. DNA of the CDR3: TGTGCCAGCAGCTCGACTCCCCGGGACAGGGGATTCGGAGAGCTGTTTTTT. The encoded protein is CASSSTPRDRGFGELFF.

The chain combines TRBV7-9 with TRBJ2-2; D unclear. The V end was cut by 3 bases, the J end by 1 base, with 6 bases between. The germline V gene has CDR1 SEHNR and CDR2 FQNEAQ (reference sequence). The CDR3 is 14 amino acids. The CDR3 sequence is CASSFRQNTGELFF. The CDR3 DNA reads TGTGCCAGCAGCTTTAGACAGAACACCGGGGAGCTGTTTTTT.

In its sample, this clonotype was seen a few times. Its ends do not fully match the called genes, so a read error is possible. This chain uses TRBV6-5 with TRBJ1-5, with D maybe TRBD1 (6 bases). The length of the CDR3 is 10 residues. Germline CDR1 reads MNHEY; CDR2 reads SVGAGI. CDR3 coding DNA: TGTGCCAGCAGTTCGACAGGCGAGGTATTT. This gives the protein CASSSTGEVF.

The chain uses TRBV20-1 and TRBJ2-5, with D unresolved. The CDR3 is made up of 11 amino acids. Germline V CDR1 and CDR2: DFQATT, SNEGSKA (reference sequence). With 0 bases removed from V and 6 bases from J, the gap between germline ends came to 5 bases. The CDR3 DNA is TGCAGTGCTAGAGATGTAAAGACCCAGTACTTC. Its translation: CSARDVKTQYF.

In its sample, this clonotype was seen a few times. CDR3 sequence reads: CASSTDTRFSGANVLTF. CDR3 nucleotide sequence: TGTGCCAGTAGTACCGACACCAGATTCTCTGGGGCCAACGTCCTGACTTTC. The gene calls are TRBV19 and TRBJ2-6; D gene unclear. The CDR3 covers 17 residues. V was clipped by 4 bases and J by 0 bases, with 13 bases between them. Germline assignment: CDR1 LNHDA and CDR2 SQIVND (reference sequence).

This clonotype has at least ten counts. V gene TRBV29-1 combines with J gene TRBJ2-3, with TRBD2 as a possible D gene (7 bases). V was pared by 3 bases and J by 2 bases, with 15 bases between. The CDR3 contains 15 residues. The germline V gene has CDR1 SQVTM and CDR2 ANQGSEA. Written as DNA, the CDR3 is TGCAGCGTTGAGGGGGGGCGAGGGGTCACAGATACGCAGTATTTT. This encodes CSVEGGRGVTDTQYF.

This clonotype has ten or more counts. The chain combines TRBV6-5 with TRBJ2-1; 12 bases are a match to TRBD2. There are 15 residues in the CDR3. V trimming: 5 bases; J trimming: 4 bases; junction bases outside the gene matches: 3. Germline V lookup: CDR1 MNHEY, CDR2 SVGAGI. CDR3 nucleotide sequence: TGTGCCAGCAGTCCCGGGACTAGCGGGTACAATGAGCAGTTCTTC. This gives the protein CASSPGTSGYNEQFF.

J is TRBJ1-6 and V is TRBV11-2; TRBD1 matches 8 bases. Looked up from germline, CDR1 is SGHAT and CDR2 is FQNNGV. The CDR3 sequence is 16 residues long. The V segment lost 3 bases and the J segment 6 bases; nucleotides outside the gene matches: 7. The CDR3 here is CASSLGTGGINSPLHF. CDR3 nucleotides: TGTGCCAGCAGCTTGGGAACAGGGGGGATTAATTCACCCCTCCACTTT.

The chain is built from TRBV12-3 or TRBV12-4 and TRBJ1-3; no clear D gene. Deletions cut 5 bases from V and 12 bases from J, with 14 bases between. The CDR3 spans 12 residues. This chain's CDR3 is CASSPSASIIYF. In nucleotides, the CDR3 is TGTGCCAGCAGTCCAAGCGCCTCAATCATATATTTT.

The table lists this clonotype with many counts. The chain joins TRBV4-1 to TRBJ2-6; D is unclear. Per the germline V gene, CDR1 is MGHRA and CDR2 is YSYEKL. The length of the CDR3 is 13 residues. The germline V and J ends were trimmed by 7 bases and 1 base, with 5 bases remaining between them. The CDR3 spells CASKASGANVLTF. CDR3 in DNA: TGCGCCAGCAAGGCTTCTGGGGCCAACGTCCTGACTTTC.

Many counts were recorded for this clonotype. J is TRBJ2-3 and V is TRBV7-8; 11 bases line up with TRBD2. J lost 0 bases, V lost 6 bases, and 11 bases had no gene match. The CDR3 is 18 residues long. From germline, CDR1 is SGHVS and CDR2 FQNEAQ. CDR3 coding DNA: TGTGCCAGCAGTTACGCCTTGGGACTAGCGGCTAGCACAGATACGCAGTATTTT. Its translation: CASSYALGLAASTDTQYF.

This clonotype was seen ten or more times. The chain recombines TRBV7-3 with TRBJ2-1; D might be TRBD2 (5 bases). The CDR3 runs 14 residues. V shed 2 bases and J shed 2 bases, with 7 bases lying between them. Germline V gives CDR1 SGHTA, CDR2 FQGTGA. In DNA form, the CDR3 reads TGTGCCAGCAGCTTAGAGGGCACCTACAATGAGCAGTTCTTC. Protein: CASSLEGTYNEQFF. Full variable domain (remainder filled in from reference TRBV7-3 and TRBJ2-1): GAGVSQTPSNKVTEKGKYVELRCDPISGHTALYWYRQSLGQGPEFLIYFQGTGAADDSGLPNDRFFAVRPEGSVSTLKIQRTERGDSAVYLCASSLEGTYNEQFFGPGTRLTVL.

This rearrangement joins TRBV6-5 to TRBJ2-7; 10 nucleotides align to TRBD1. The ends lost 2 bases at V and 5 bases at J; junction bases unmatched: 3. The CDR3 has 14 amino acids. Germline values: CDR1 MNHEY, CDR2 SVGAGI. The CDR3 loop is CASSYGTGDNEQYF. The CDR3 DNA reads TGTGCCAGCAGTTACGGGACAGGGGACAACGAGCAGTACTTC.

The table lists this clonotype with many counts. The chain combines TRBV5-5 with TRBJ2-7; 7 bases are shared with TRBD2. The V gene's germline CDR1 is SGHKS and CDR2 YYEKEE (reference sequence). The ends lost 5 bases at V and 2 bases at J; junction bases unmatched: 4. The CDR3 covers 13 residues. CDR3 region: CASSRSGTYEQYF. CDR3 nucleotide sequence: TGTGCCAGCAGTCGGAGCGGGACCTACGAGCAGTACTTC. Looking up the rest from reference TRBV5-5 and TRBJ2-7 gives the full variable domain: DAGVTQSPTHLIKTRGQQVTLRCSPISGHKSVSWYQQVLGQGPQFIFQYYEKEERGRGNFPDRFSARQFPNYSSELNVNALLLGDSALYLCASSRSGTYEQYFGPGTRLTVT.

There are many counts of this clonotype. The chain is built from TRBV3-1 and TRBJ1-1; 7 positions agree with TRBD1. Per the germline V gene, CDR1 is LGHDT and CDR2 is YNNKEL (reference sequence). CDR3 length equals 15 residues. V dropped 4 bases and J dropped 2; count of bases not matched to a gene: 7. The CDR3 DNA sequence: TGTGCCAGCAGCCCAGTGACAGGGACTAACACTGAAGCTTTCTTT. Its protein is CASSPVTGTNTEAFF.

This clonotype was detected only a few times. The chain uses TRBV6-5 and TRBJ1-2; possibly TRBD1 for D (5 bases). The V end lost 0 bases, the J end lost 6 bases, and 14 bases lay between the germline ends. Germline assignment: CDR1 MNHEY and CDR2 SVGAGI. The CDR3 length is 15 residues. This CDR3 is CASSYSRWAGNGYTF. In DNA, the CDR3 is TGTGCCAGCAGTTACTCCCGATGGGCAGGGAATGGCTACACCTTC.

This clonotype was counted at least ten times. This sequence joins TRBV24-1 and TRBJ1-5; D is unresolved. Looked up from germline, CDR1 is KGHDR and CDR2 is SFDVKD. The ends were cut back, 2 bases at V and 6 bases at J, with 7 bases in the middle. The CDR3 spans 13 residues. The CDR3 loop is CATSDSVGQPQHF. CDR3 nucleotide sequence: TGTGCCACCAGTGATTCCGTGGGTCAGCCCCAGCATTTT.

This clonotype was seen more than once but under ten times. DNA for the CDR3: TGCGCCAGCAGCTTGGCCCCATCTGACACTTACACGAACACCGGGGAGCTGTTTTTT. This translates into CASSLAPSDTYTNTGELFF. The chain joins TRBV5-1 to TRBJ2-2; D gene ambiguous. CDR3 length: 19 amino acids. Germline CDR1 SGHRS, CDR2 YFSETQ. Between the trimmed V and J ends, which lost 0 bases and 0 bases, there was a span of 18 bases.

There are many counts of this clonotype. This chain connects TRBV7-2 to TRBJ2-1; 7 bases agree with TRBD1. V dropped 4 bases and J dropped 7; count of bases not matched to a gene: 7. Germline CDR1 SGHTA, CDR2 FQGNSA. The CDR3 spans 14 residues. DNA for the CDR3: TGTGCCAGCAGCTCAGACAGGGTGGGAAATGAGCAGTTCTTC. The encoded protein is CASSSDRVGNEQFF.

The chain joins TRBV9 to TRBJ2-3; TRBD2 might be the D (5 bases). CDR3 length: 14 residues. The V gene lost 0 bases and the J gene lost 4 bases, with 9 bases spanning the gap. CDR1 SGDLS and CDR2 YYNGEE come from the germline V gene. The CDR3 DNA reads TGTGCCAGCAGCGTAGGAGGCGGGCCAGATACGCAGTATTTT. Its protein product is CASSVGGGPDTQYF.

This clonotype was detected a few times. The chain uses TRBV20-1 and TRBJ1-6; TRBD1 is a possible D gene (6 bases). Germline V gene data show CDR1 as DFQATT and CDR2 as SNEGSKA (reference sequence). This CDR3 spans 18 amino acids. With 0 bases removed from V and 7 bases from J, the gap between germline ends came to 22 bases. This chain's CDR3 is CSARDERLSGGLNSPLHF. In nucleotides, the CDR3 is TGCAGTGCTAGAGATGAGAGGCTTTCTGGGGGGCTGAATTCACCCCTCCACTTT.

This clonotype was counted at least ten times. The chain couples TRBV4-2 to TRBJ2-7; the D is unclear. Germline V gene lookup returns CDR1 LGHNA and CDR2 YNFKEQ. Deletions cut 0 bases from V and 4 bases from J, with 7 bases between. The CDR3 extends over 13 amino acids. CDR3 DNA sequence: TGTGCCAGCAGCCAAGAAGGCCCGTACGAGCAGTACTTC. It codes for CASSQEGPYEQYF.

This clonotype was counted only a few times. The chain uses TRBV9 and TRBJ2-7, with no clear D. CDR1 and CDR2 (germline): SGDLS, YYNGEE. Trimming shortened V by 3 bases and J by 5 bases, and 12 bases separated the two germline ends. CDR3 length: 13 amino acids. The CDR3 DNA sequence: TGTGCCAGCAGCGATGACTCAGTCGACGAGCAGTACTTC. As protein: CASSDDSVDEQYF.

This clonotype has at least ten counts. V gene TRBV10-3 combines with J gene TRBJ2-7; weak D call: TRBD1 (5 bases). Trimming pared 3 bases from V and 3 bases from J, leaving 9 bases between. Germline loops: CDR1 ENHRY, CDR2 SYGVKD. This CDR3 contains 13 residues. The CDR3 reads CAISDRANYEQYF. CDR3 DNA: TGTGCCATCAGTGACAGGGCAAACTACGAGCAGTACTTC.

This clonotype turned up a few times. The rearrangement links TRBV7-2 to TRBJ1-2; D gene ambiguous. The CDR3 spans 14 residues. The germline gives CDR1 SGHTA, CDR2 FQGNSA. The V and J ends lost 0 bases and 3 bases respectively, with 8 bases between them. In DNA form, the CDR3 reads TGTGCCAGCAGCTTAGCGGATCAATACTATGGCTACACCTTC. Translation: CASSLADQYYGYTF.